The sequence of this T cell receptor beta chain was determined in a study of OX40 agonist ivuxolimab in advanced cancers. Study-wide results and limits: Certain nonresponders likewise exhibited a low normalized T-cell clonal expansion.

This CDR3 has 16 amino acids. V lost 5 bases and J 1 base, leaving 17 bases between the germline ends. CDR1 is LNHDA, CDR2 SQIVND, per germline (reference sequence). Method: immunoSEQ multiplex PCR; TCRdb's copy keeps in-frame clones and lacks some. This sample has about 76,000 clones, with more than 75% found just once. For this clone: Its antigen is unidentified.

Sequences were derived from CD4+ or CD8+ T cells sorted from blood, sampled in a trial of the OX40 agonist ivuxolimab. The clonotype was recovered from an adult with an advanced solid tumor such as melanoma, head and neck, liver or kidney cancer. The chain employs TRBV19 and TRBJ1-1; D perhaps matches TRBD1 (6 bases). The CDR3: CASSPREGHQNTEAFF. DNA for the CDR3: TGTGCCAGTAGTCCCAGAGAGGGACACCAGAACACTGAAGCTTTCTTT.